These T cell receptor beta chains were read from a single sample in a study of persistence of HIV-infected CD4 T cells. The data were produced by immunoSEQ multiplex PCR, yet TCRdb's version contains in-frame clones alone and is incomplete. There are tens of thousands of clones in the sample; approximately 66% occur only once, and more than 1.2% lies in the top ten. These TCRs are of unknown antigen specificity. The input for sequencing was CD4+ T cells sorted from PBMCs after roughly 18-hour stimulation, taken from a patient who received antiretroviral therapy. Receptor source: an adult man with HIV who was CMV-seropositive. CDR3s include the opening cysteine and the closing phenylalanine or tryptophan. The D gene is left open where the match is weak. Size is omitted from some rows. Given values are once, few, many or a class for expanded clones.

clone size	V gene	J gene	D gene	CDR3 DNA	CDR3 protein
few	TRBV12-3/TRBV12-4	TRBJ1-4	NA	TGTGCCAGCAGTTTTAATGAAAAACTGTTTTTT	CASSFNEKLFF
NA	TRBV28	TRBJ2-3	NA	TGTGCCAGCACCCCTTCACGGGGGTCAGGGGACTTAGATACGCAGTATTTT	CASTPSRGSGDLDTQYF
NA	TRBV19	TRBJ1-1	TRBD1	TGTGCCAGTAGCCGAGGGACAGACACGAACACTGAAGCTTTCTTT	CASSRGTDTNTEAFF
once	TRBV19	TRBJ1-1	TRBD1	TGTGCCAGTAGGACCGACAGGGAAGGCACTGAAGCTTTCTTT	CASRTDREGTEAFF
NA	TRBV10-3	TRBJ1-4	NA	TGTGCCATCAGTCCGGGACGGAACTCTGCAACTAATGAAAAACTGTTTTTT	CAISPGRNSATNEKLFF
NA	TRBV29-1	TRBJ1-2	NA	TGCAGCGTTGAAGATCTGAGGGGGAGTGGCTACACCTTC	CSVEDLRGSGYTF
NA	TRBV29-1	TRBJ2-2	TRBD1	TGCAGCGTTGAACGCCAGGGGGCCACCGGGGAGCTGTTTTTT	CSVERQGATGELFF
NA	TRBV18	TRBJ2-3	NA	TGTGCCAGCTCACCCCGAGGGGGGGGGAGTACAGATACGCAGTATTTT	CASSPRGGGSTDTQYF
NA	TRBV9	TRBJ2-3	TRBD1	TGTGCCAGCAGCGTTCAGACAGGGTTCATAGGTACGCAGTATTTT	CASSVQTGFIGTQYF
NA	TRBV7-9	TRBJ1-1	NA	TGTGCCAGCAGCTCGGGACATTCCCCTGAAGCTTTCTTT	CASSSGHSPEAFF
NA	TRBV6-6	TRBJ2-1	TRBD2	TGTGCCAGCTACGGCGGGGGGGTCTCCTACAATGAGCAGTTCTTC	CASYGGGVSYNEQFF
NA	TRBV5-1	TRBJ2-1	TRBD1	TGCGCCAGCAGCTTGGCCGCTCAGGGGGCGCGTGGTGAGCAGTTCTTC	CASSLAAQGARGEQFF
NA	TRBV19	TRBJ2-7	NA	TGTGCCAGTAGTCCCAGAGCAGGAACCTCCTACGAGCAGTACTTC	CASSPRAGTSYEQYF
NA	TRBV30	TRBJ1-4	NA	TGTGCCTGGAGCGTCCTCGGCCTCGGGGAAAAACTGTTTTTT	CAWSVLGLGEKLFF
NA	TRBV28	TRBJ1-1	TRBD1	TGTGCCAGCGGATCCGGACAGGGGGTTGTGGCTTTCTTT	CASGSGQGVVAFF
medium-sized	TRBV2	TRBJ1-2	NA	TGTGCCAGCAGCCGAAGCGGTCGGGCCTGGGGCTATGGCTACACCTTC	CASSRSGRAWGYGYTF
few	TRBV19	TRBJ2-1	NA	TGTGCCAGTAGTATCACGGAAAATGAGCAGTTCTTC	CASSITENEQFF
NA	TRBV20-1	TRBJ2-7	NA	TGCAGTGCTAGTGGGAGGCTGCGGCAGTACTTC	CSASGRLRQYF
NA	TRBV5-1	TRBJ2-1	NA	TGCGCCAGCAGCTTGGCCGGGGAATCCTACAATGAGCAGTTCTTC	CASSLAGESYNEQFF
NA	TRBV12-3/TRBV12-4	TRBJ1-1	NA	TGTGCCAGCAGCCTATCATCCTCAGCTGAAGCTTTCTTT	CASSLSSSAEAFF
NA	TRBV3-1/TRBV3-2	TRBJ2-1	TRBD2	TGTGCCAGCAGCCATGCTTTTGCTAGCGGGGGTTACAATGAGCAGTTCTTC	CASSHAFASGGYNEQFF
NA	TRBV5-1	TRBJ2-5	NA	TGCGCCAGCAGCGGCGCAATAAGGGAGACCCAGTACTTC	CASSGAIRETQYF
NA	TRBV18	TRBJ2-6	TRBD2	TGTGCCAGCTCACCGGGAGGGGACTTGGTCCTGACTTTC	CASSPGGDLVLTF
NA	TRBV7-3	TRBJ1-5	TRBD1	TGTGCCAGCAGCTCCCAGGGGGGACAGCCCCAGCATTTT	CASSSQGGQPQHF
NA	TRBV27	TRBJ2-2	TRBD1	TGTGCCAGCAGTTTTGGGACAGTAAACACCGGGGAGCTGTTTTTT	CASSFGTVNTGELFF
NA	TRBV19	TRBJ1-5	NA	TGTGCCAGCCAGCTTACAGGGACGGGTCAGCCCCAGCATTTT	CASQLTGTGQPQHF
NA	TRBV3-1/TRBV3-2	TRBJ1-3	NA	TGTGCCAGCAGCCGAAGACCACCCAACTCTGGAAACACCATATATTTT	CASSRRPPNSGNTIYF
once	TRBV6-5	TRBJ1-1	NA	TGTGCCAGCAGTTTTGCGCCTAACACTGAAGCTTTCTTT	CASSFAPNTEAFF
NA	TRBV2	TRBJ1-1	NA	TGTGCCAGCAGTGAAAGAGGGGTGCGGTCCACTGAAGCTTTCTTT	CASSERGVRSTEAFF
few	TRBV28	TRBJ1-1	NA	TGTCTTGGGGCTGAAGCTTTCTTT	CLGAEAFF
NA	TRBV10-1	TRBJ2-2	NA	TGCGCCACTAGGGGACAGAACACCGGGGAGCTGTTTTTT	CATRGQNTGELFF
NA	TRBV19	TRBJ2-1	NA	TGTGCCAGTAGTATTATCGGGTCCTACAATGAGCAGTTCTTC	CASSIIGSYNEQFF
NA	TRBV19	TRBJ1-2	TRBD1	TGTGCCAGTACCAGGGGGACTCCCCCCGGCTATGGCTACACCTTC	CASTRGTPPGYGYTF
once	TRBV27	TRBJ1-2	NA	TGTGCCAGCAGTTCCGCCCAACGGGGCTATGGCTACACCTTC	CASSSAQRGYGYTF
NA	TRBV28	TRBJ1-6	NA	TGTGCCAGCAGTAACGGGCAGGATAGTTCACCCCTCCACTTT	CASSNGQDSSPLHF
NA	TRBV4-1	TRBJ1-4	TRBD1	TGCGCCAGCAGCCAAGATATACGGACAGGGGTCGTTGGAACTAATGAAAAACTGTTTTTT	CASSQDIRTGVVGTNEKLFF
NA	TRBV6-5	TRBJ2-3	NA	TGTGCCAGCAGTCTCGGCCGGGGAACAGATACGCAGTATTTT	CASSLGRGTDTQYF
once	TRBV3-1/TRBV3-2	TRBJ1-3	NA	TGTGCCAGCAGCCCGAGGCACACCAGAAACACCATATATTTT	CASSPRHTRNTIYF
NA	TRBV4-2	TRBJ1-1	TRBD1	TGTGCCAGCAGCTCTCAGACAGGGAGGACTGAAGCTTTCTTT	CASSSQTGRTEAFF
NA	TRBV5-4	TRBJ2-2	TRBD2	TGTGCCAGCAGCTTGGCCGGGGGGGGGCCCTCCACCGGGGAGCTGTTTTTT	CASSLAGGGPSTGELFF
few	TRBV15	TRBJ1-2	NA	TGTGCCACCAGCAGCCCCGACAGGTTGGGCGGCTACACCTTC	CATSSPDRLGGYTF
NA	TRBV19	TRBJ1-3	NA	TGTGCCAGTAGTATGATGACGGCACACTCTGGAAACACCATATATTTT	CASSMMTAHSGNTIYF
once	TRBV11-2	TRBJ2-3	NA	TGTGCCAGCAGCTTAGAGGGCAGGGGCCGCTCGTCTAGCACAGATACGCAGTATTTT	CASSLEGRGRSSSTDTQYF
NA	TRBV16	TRBJ1-1	NA	TGTGCCAGCAGCCGAGTTAACACTGAAGCTTTCTTT	CASSRVNTEAFF
NA	TRBV5-4	TRBJ1-2	NA	TGTGCCAGCAGCTTGGTTGCAGGAACTAACTATGGCTACACCTTC	CASSLVAGTNYGYTF
NA	TRBV12-2	TRBJ1-1	NA	TGTGCAAGTCGCGGCCCGGACAGGGGGCCTCCGGGAGCTTTCTTT	CASRGPDRGPPGAFF
NA	TRBV5-1	TRBJ1-5	NA	TGCGCCAGCAGCTTGGATGGGGGGAATCAGCCCCAGCATTTT	CASSLDGGNQPQHF